A single sample gave rise to the 10 T cell receptor beta chains below, sequenced in a study of shared clonotypes between healthy human individuals (dated by TCRdb to 2020 to 2021). The library was made by the immunoSEQ multiplex PCR assay. Held by TCRdb, this immuneACCESS table contains in-frame sequences only and omits some clones. Under half of the omission traces to an unresolved V gene where checked; the cause of the rest is unknown. The sample has around 2,000,000 clones on record, more than 85% of them singletons. About 1.5% of the sample belongs to the ten largest clones. CD8 naive samples were obtained by positive selection for CCR7 among CD45RO-negative cells, yielding a CD45RA+CCR7+ population from which TemRA cells were excluded. Material for sequencing was naive CD8+ T cells from PBMCs. The sample's cell subset or site label, in plain terms: CD45RA+CCR7+. The receptors shown here come from a young man in good health. Some clones in this sample may be carry-over from other donors' samples.

As to this clone: Other DNA sequences of this sample code for an identical CDR3. The rearrangement uses TRBV27 and TRBJ2-1; 8 bases fit TRBD2. Germline-derived CDR1 and CDR2 are MNHEY and SMNVEV (reference sequence). V shed 3 bases and J 3 bases; nucleotides not matched to a gene: 1. This CDR3 has 14 amino acids. CDR3 region: CASSFGRGYNEQFF. The DNA of the CDR3 is TGTGCCAGCAGTTTCGGGAGGGGCTACAATGAGCAGTTCTTC.

The V and J genes are TRBV4-1 and TRBJ1-4, with TRBD1 matching over 10 bases. Trimming took 5 bases from V and 7 from J; bases not matched to a gene: 4. The CDR3 runs to 14 residues. Germline V gene sequence: CDR1 MGHRA, CDR2 YSYEKL. CDR3 sequence (DNA): TGCGCCAGCAGCGCCGGGACAGGGGTTGAAAAACTGTTTTTT. Its translation: CASSAGTGVEKLFF.

V gene TRBV5-6 combines with J gene TRBJ1-1; D perhaps matches TRBD1 (5 bases). Germline-derived CDR1 and CDR2 are SGHDT and YYEEEE. CDR3 length: 16 amino acids. V was trimmed by 2 bases and J by 7 bases, leaving 21 bases between them. The chain's CDR3 is CASSFPGRLRAGEAFF. The CDR3 nucleotides are TGTGCCAGCAGCTTTCCGGGACGGCTAAGGGCGGGTGAAGCTTTCTTT.

This clone was observed a handful of times. The chain recombines TRBV6-1 with TRBJ1-2; D unclear. Germline CDR1 MNHNS, CDR2 SASEGT. The CDR3 extends over 17 amino acids. V was cut by 3 bases and J by 3 bases, with 20 bases left in between. The CDR3 loop reads CASSERLPEARYYGYTF. The CDR3 DNA reads as TGTGCCAGCAGTGAGCGTCTACCTGAGGCGAGGTACTATGGCTACACCTTC.

The chain recombines TRBV10-3 with TRBJ2-7, with 7 bases matching TRBD2. V was pared by 0 bases and J by 4 bases, with 6 bases of the junction left unmatched. Germline V gene lookup returns CDR1 ENHRY and CDR2 SYGVKD. The length of the CDR3 is 15 residues. In DNA, the CDR3 is TGTGCCATCAGTGAGTCGGTGGGGGAGGGGTACGAGCAGTACTTC. Its protein product is CAISESVGEGYEQYF.

This chain joins TRBV7-8 and TRBJ2-7; perhaps TRBD1 as D (5 bases). This CDR3 has 15 amino acids. CDR1 SGHVS and CDR2 FQNEAQ come from the germline V gene. V shed 5 bases and J shed 1 base, with 15 bases lying between them. The CDR3 sequence: CASSAKQVGSYEQYF. The CDR3 DNA follows: TGTGCCAGCAGCGCGAAACAGGTGGGATCCTACGAGCAGTACTTC.

The chain employs TRBV28 and TRBJ2-7; D is unresolved. This CDR3 is 14 amino acids long. Germline loops: CDR1 MDHEN, CDR2 SYDVKM. Trimming left V 6 bases short and J 4 bases short, with 16 bases between. DNA for the CDR3: TGTGCCAGCAGGGACGGTCGCAGTAGGTACGAGCAGTACTTC. Protein product: CASRDGRSRYEQYF.

J is TRBJ1-2 and V is TRBV6-1, with D perhaps TRBD1 (5 bases). The V gene lost 1 base and the J gene lost 4 bases, with 16 bases spanning the gap. From germline, CDR1 is MNHNS and CDR2 SASEGT. The CDR3 runs to 16 residues. The CDR3, as DNA: TGTGCCAGCAGTGAAGTCGTGGGGGGGACTAGCTATGGCTACACCTTC. It codes for CASSEVVGGTSYGYTF.

This clone appeared once. The CDR3 protein is CATSRADWGDTQYF. CDR3 in DNA: TGTGCCACCAGCAGAGCGGACTGGGGGGATACGCAGTATTTT. The rearrangement joins TRBV15 to TRBJ2-3; possibly TRBD1 or TRBD2 for D (5 bases each). Germline CDR1 and CDR2: LNHNV and YYDKDF (reference sequence). The CDR3 consists of 14 residues. Trimming left V 1 base short and J 6 bases short, with 11 bases between.

The V and J genes are TRBV4-1 and TRBJ2-1; TRBD1 might be the D (7 bases). The CDR3 totals 15 residues. The V gene's germline CDR1 is MGHRA and CDR2 YSYEKL. V was cut by 7 bases and J by 5 bases, with 18 bases left in between. CDR3 loop: CASNPDREVDNEQFF. The CDR3 DNA sequence: TGCGCCAGCAACCCCGACAGGGAGGTTGACAATGAGCAGTTCTTC.